This T cell receptor beta chain was identified during a study of circulating and synovial CD4+ cells in juvenile arthritis. General study results and limits: The pathogenic-like versus bulk T cell difference escaped Vbeta family analysis. Compared with bulk blood, circulating pathogenic-like lymphocytes shared substantially more CDR3 sequences with synovial T cells.

On this clone itself: What it recognizes is unknown.

The V gene lost 1 base and the J gene lost 3 bases, with 7 bases spanning the gap. Germline V lookup: CDR1 KGHSH, CDR2 LQKENI. CDR3 length: 13 residues. Generated by immunoSEQ multiplex PCR, the TCRdb table keeps only in-frame clones and is missing some. The sample consists of around 32,000 clones, about 95% of them appearing once. V is TRBV18 and J is TRBJ2-7, with no clear D. Sequenced sample: CD4+ T cells from blood. The receptor was isolated from a human donor with juvenile idiopathic arthritis. DNA for the CDR3: TGTGCCAGCTCACCACAAGTCGGCTACGAGCAGTACTTC. Amino acids: CASSPQVGYEQYF.